The 3 T cell receptor beta chains below all came from one sample that was sequenced in a study of T cells in Graves' hyperthyroidism and ophthalmopathy (dated by TCRdb to about 2019). The library was made by multiplex PCR. The listed sequencing device is Illumina HiSeq 2000. The TCR beta CDR3 regions were amplified from RNA transcripts. The TCR CDR3 was subjected to a first round of RT-PCR using the HTBI primer set and the Qiagen OneStep RT-PCR kit. The raw public data were reprocessed by TCRdb itself: fastp quality trimming at Q25, MiXCR clonotype calling, in-frame beta chains only. Entries that share a CDR3 protein sequence are merged under the most common genes and DNA. This sample holds 400,000 to 500,000 distinct CDR3 sequences; about 13% were observed only once. About 4.9% of the sample comes from the top ten. Input material: blood. The receptors were gathered from a woman aged 18 to 35 with Graves' hyperthyroidism.

This clonotype appeared many times. V usage is TRBV29-1 and J usage is TRBJ1-2; 7 bases line up with TRBD1. The CDR3 totals 12 residues. With 7 bases clipped from V and 0 bases from J, the junction kept 2 bases outside the gene matches. The germline gives CDR1 SQVTM, CDR2 ANQGSEA. The CDR3 coding sequence is TGCAGCGGCGGGACAGCTAACTATGGCTACACCTTC. Translation gives CSGGTANYGYTF.

The chain couples TRBV6-2 or TRBV6-3 to TRBJ2-1; 9 bases are a match to TRBD2. The germline V gene has CDR1 MNHEY and CDR2 SVGEGT. The CDR3 sequence is 15 residues long. J lost 13 bases, V lost 1 base, and 11 bases had no gene match. Here the CDR3 DNA reads TGTGCCAGCAGTTACTTGTGGGGCCTAGCGGGAATCCAGTTCTTC. It codes for CASSYLWGLAGIQFF.

This clonotype was seen at least ten times. CDR3 sequence reads: CSARPLLAGGPSIEQYF. DNA of the CDR3: TGCAGTGCTAGACCGCTTCTAGCGGGAGGGCCCAGTATAGAGCAGTACTTC. V and J are TRBV20-1 and TRBJ2-7; 12 nucleotides match TRBD2. V gave up 2 bases and J gave up 7 bases; unmatched junction bases: 15. Germline V lookup: CDR1 DFQATT, CDR2 SNEGSKA (reference sequence). The CDR3 sequence is 17 residues long.